Listed below are T cell receptor beta chains from one sample, sequenced in a study of T cell responses to AZD1222 COVID-19 vaccine. Sequenced by immunoSEQ multiplex PCR; TCRdb stores in-frame clones only, minus some. Of around 120,000 clones in the sample, around 90% are singletons; the top ten hold about 2.5%. Sequences were derived from peripheral blood, sampled 28 days after the second AZD1222 dose. The receptors stem from an adult who received the AZD1222 COVID-19 vaccine. Each CDR3 is given with its conserved first and last residue. The D gene is left open where the match is weak. Clone size is given for some rows only: seen once, a few or many times, or a class if the clone is expanded.

cdr3_nt: TGTGCCAGTAGTAATCCCGGGGGGAAATCCTACAATGAGCAGTTCTTC
cdr3_aa: CASSNPGGKSYNEQFF
d_call: TRBD2
v_call: TRBV19
cdr3_length: 16
j_call: TRBJ2-1
clone_size: once

cdr3_nt: TGTGCCAGCAGCAACGTCGAGGGGGCCTATCAGCCCCAGCATTTT
cdr3_aa: CASSNVEGAYQPQHF
d_call: TRBD1
v_call: TRBV9
cdr3_length: 15
j_call: TRBJ1-5
clone_size: NA

cdr3_nt: TGTGCCAGCAGCGTAGGTCACCGTACCTACGAGCAGTACTTC
cdr3_aa: CASSVGHRTYEQYF
d_call: NA
v_call: TRBV9
cdr3_length: 14
j_call: TRBJ2-7
clone_size: NA

cdr3_nt: TGTGCCAGCAGCTTTTATCCGGGACAGGGGTCTTTCTTT
cdr3_aa: CASSFYPGQGSFF
d_call: TRBD1
v_call: TRBV7-9
cdr3_length: 13
j_call: TRBJ1-1
clone_size: NA

cdr3_nt: TGCGCCAGCAGCCAAGATCGGGCTAGCGAGAAGCCGCAGTTCTTC
cdr3_aa: CASSQDRASEKPQFF
d_call: NA
v_call: TRBV4-3
cdr3_length: 15
j_call: TRBJ2-1
clone_size: NA

cdr3_nt: TGTGCCAGCAGCAATCACCAGGGCCTATTGAACGGGGAGCTGTTTTTT
cdr3_aa: CASSNHQGLLNGELFF
d_call: NA
v_call: TRBV21-1
cdr3_length: 16
j_call: TRBJ2-2
clone_size: once

cdr3_nt: TGCAGTGCGGATTGGACACCCGGAGCTTTCTTT
cdr3_aa: CSADWTPGAFF
d_call: NA
v_call: TRBV20-1
cdr3_length: 11
j_call: TRBJ1-1
clone_size: NA

cdr3_nt: TGTGCCACCAGCAGAGTTCTAGCGGGGACAGATACGCAGTATTTT
cdr3_aa: CATSRVLAGTDTQYF
d_call: TRBD2
v_call: TRBV15
cdr3_length: 15
j_call: TRBJ2-3
clone_size: once

cdr3_nt: TGTGCCAGCAGCCTGCGGGCCTCGGGGGAGCAGTACTTC
cdr3_aa: CASSLRASGEQYF
d_call: NA
v_call: TRBV5-4
cdr3_length: 13
j_call: TRBJ2-7
clone_size: few

cdr3_nt: TGTGCCAGCAGCGTATTTTGGACAGGGTTCAACAATGAGCAGTTCTTC
cdr3_aa: CASSVFWTGFNNEQFF
d_call: TRBD1
v_call: TRBV9
cdr3_length: 16
j_call: TRBJ2-1
clone_size: once

cdr3_nt: TGTGCCAGCTCAGTCCGGCAGGGCGATCAAGAGACCCAGTACTTC
cdr3_aa: CASSVRQGDQETQYF
d_call: NA
v_call: TRBV18
cdr3_length: 15
j_call: TRBJ2-5
clone_size: NA

cdr3_nt: TGTGCCAGCAGTGAACCTGGCTACACCTTC
cdr3_aa: CASSEPGYTF
d_call: NA
v_call: TRBV2
cdr3_length: 10
j_call: TRBJ1-2
clone_size: NA

cdr3_nt: TGTGCCAGCAGCGTAGGAGGAGGGGGCGAAAGGAACACTGAAGCTTTCTTT
cdr3_aa: CASSVGGGGERNTEAFF
d_call: TRBD1
v_call: TRBV9
cdr3_length: 17
j_call: TRBJ1-1
clone_size: NA

cdr3_nt: TGTGCCAGCAGCCCTTGGACAGGGAGCACAGATACGCAGTATTTT
cdr3_aa: CASSPWTGSTDTQYF
d_call: TRBD1
v_call: TRBV3-1/TRBV3-2
cdr3_length: 15
j_call: TRBJ2-3
clone_size: NA

cdr3_nt: TGTGCCAGCAGCCAGGGACGGAATAACTATGGCTACACCTTC
cdr3_aa: CASSQGRNNYGYTF
d_call: NA
v_call: TRBV4-2
cdr3_length: 14
j_call: TRBJ1-2
clone_size: NA

cdr3_nt: TGTGCCAGCAGTTTCTCGTCAGTGACCCTAGATACGCAGTATTTT
cdr3_aa: CASSFSSVTLDTQYF
d_call: NA
v_call: TRBV28
cdr3_length: 15
j_call: TRBJ2-3
clone_size: NA

cdr3_nt: TGTGCCACCAGCAGAGAAACCGGGACAGGGAGCAGATACGAGCAGTACTTC
cdr3_aa: CATSRETGTGSRYEQYF
d_call: TRBD1
v_call: TRBV15
cdr3_length: 17
j_call: TRBJ2-7
clone_size: NA

cdr3_nt: TGTGCCAGCAGTGATGGTCCCGGGGCGGGAGGCTACACCTTC
cdr3_aa: CASSDGPGAGGYTF
d_call: NA
v_call: TRBV6-1
cdr3_length: 14
j_call: TRBJ1-2
clone_size: NA

cdr3_nt: TGTGCCAGCACCCCTATCGCGGGGAGGAATAACAATGAGCAGTTCTTC
cdr3_aa: CASTPIAGRNNNEQFF
d_call: NA
v_call: TRBV6-2/TRBV6-3
cdr3_length: 16
j_call: TRBJ2-1
clone_size: NA

cdr3_nt: TGTGCCAGCAGCCCTCCTAGCGACAGCTACTACGAGCAGTACTTC
cdr3_aa: CASSPPSDSYYEQYF
d_call: NA
v_call: TRBV7-2
cdr3_length: 15
j_call: TRBJ2-7
clone_size: NA

cdr3_nt: TGTGCCAGCAGCTTGGCTGACCGGGACAGGGTCGAAAAACTGTTTTTT
cdr3_aa: CASSLADRDRVEKLFF
d_call: TRBD1
v_call: TRBV11-2
cdr3_length: 16
j_call: TRBJ1-4
clone_size: NA

cdr3_nt: TGTGCCTGGAGAACGGGGGGGGGCCCCTACGAGCAGTACTTC
cdr3_aa: CAWRTGGGPYEQYF
d_call: TRBD2
v_call: TRBV30
cdr3_length: 14
j_call: TRBJ2-7
clone_size: NA

cdr3_nt: TGTGCCAGCAGCTTAAGAGCCCTTAATTTAGGCACCTACGAGCAGTACTTC
cdr3_aa: CASSLRALNLGTYEQYF
d_call: NA
v_call: TRBV11-3
cdr3_length: 17
j_call: TRBJ2-7
clone_size: few

cdr3_nt: TGTGCCAGCAGCCAAGATCTAGTTGGTGGCCGGGGGTACACCTTC
cdr3_aa: CASSQDLVGGRGYTF
d_call: NA
v_call: TRBV14
cdr3_length: 15
j_call: TRBJ1-2
clone_size: NA

cdr3_nt: TGCGCCAGCAGTTTGGGCAGTTATAGCAATCAGCCCCAGCATTTT
cdr3_aa: CASSLGSYSNQPQHF
d_call: NA
v_call: TRBV5-1
cdr3_length: 15
j_call: TRBJ1-5
clone_size: NA

cdr3_nt: TGCGCCAGCAGGTGGCAGGGGGCAACCGGGGAGCTGTTTTTT
cdr3_aa: CASRWQGATGELFF
d_call: TRBD1
v_call: TRBV5-1
cdr3_length: 14
j_call: TRBJ2-2
clone_size: NA

cdr3_nt: TGTGCCACCAGCAGAGGGGGGACAGCAACTAATGAAAAACTGTTTTTT
cdr3_aa: CATSRGGTATNEKLFF
d_call: TRBD1
v_call: TRBV15
cdr3_length: 16
j_call: TRBJ1-4
clone_size: NA

cdr3_nt: TGCAGCGTTGTTGAACAGGGAAGCAATCAGCCCCAGCATTTT
cdr3_aa: CSVVEQGSNQPQHF
d_call: NA
v_call: TRBV29-1
cdr3_length: 14
j_call: TRBJ1-5
clone_size: NA

cdr3_nt: TGTGCCAGCAGCTTGTTAGGTTCTAAGATGGACTTC
cdr3_aa: CASSLLGSKMDF
d_call: NA
v_call: TRBV7-9
cdr3_length: 12
j_call: TRBJ2-7
clone_size: NA

cdr3_nt: TGTGCCAGCAGCCTGGTCCCGGTTGAGTCTGAAGCTTTCTTT
cdr3_aa: CASSLVPVESEAFF
d_call: NA
v_call: TRBV7-9
cdr3_length: 14
j_call: TRBJ1-1
clone_size: NA

cdr3_nt: TGTGCCAGCAGCCCAGCCCCCGGACAGGGCCAGCCCCAGCATTTT
cdr3_aa: CASSPAPGQGQPQHF
d_call: TRBD1
v_call: TRBV7-6
cdr3_length: 15
j_call: TRBJ1-5
clone_size: few

cdr3_nt: TGTGCCACCAGCCTACAGGGATTTAACTATGGCTACACCTTC
cdr3_aa: CATSLQGFNYGYTF
d_call: NA
v_call: TRBV24-1
cdr3_length: 14
j_call: TRBJ1-2
clone_size: NA

cdr3_nt: TGTGCCAGCAGCTTAGCCAGGGAGGCCTATGGCTACACCTTC
cdr3_aa: CASSLAREAYGYTF
d_call: NA
v_call: TRBV7-9
cdr3_length: 14
j_call: TRBJ1-2
clone_size: NA

cdr3_nt: TGTGCCAGCAGCCCAGGCAACTCTGGAAACACCATATATTTT
cdr3_aa: CASSPGNSGNTIYF
d_call: NA
v_call: TRBV14
cdr3_length: 14
j_call: TRBJ1-3
clone_size: once

cdr3_nt: TGTGCCAGCAGCCTTGGGGGCCCTACATACAATGAGCAGTTCTTC
cdr3_aa: CASSLGGPTYNEQFF
d_call: NA
v_call: TRBV5-4
cdr3_length: 15
j_call: TRBJ2-1
clone_size: NA

cdr3_nt: TGTGCCAGCTCCCAAGGGGTGACTAGCGGAGCAGAGACCCAGTACTTC
cdr3_aa: CASSQGVTSGAETQYF
d_call: TRBD2
v_call: TRBV18
cdr3_length: 16
j_call: TRBJ2-5
clone_size: once

cdr3_nt: TGTGCCAGTAGCCACACGGGCGGGCCCAATCAGCCCCAGCATTTT
cdr3_aa: CASSHTGGPNQPQHF
d_call: NA
v_call: TRBV19
cdr3_length: 15
j_call: TRBJ1-5
clone_size: NA

cdr3_nt: TGTGCCAGCAGCGAGTGGAAGAAAGAGACCCAGTACTTC
cdr3_aa: CASSEWKKETQYF
d_call: NA
v_call: TRBV7-9
cdr3_length: 13
j_call: TRBJ2-5
clone_size: NA

cdr3_nt: TGCAGCGTTGTTTCCGAAGCTGAAGCTTTCTTT
cdr3_aa: CSVVSEAEAFF
d_call: NA
v_call: TRBV29-1
cdr3_length: 11
j_call: TRBJ1-1
clone_size: NA

cdr3_nt: TGTGCCAGCCAGACACTAGCGGGGGCAGGAGCGGAGACCCAGTACTTC
cdr3_aa: CASQTLAGAGAETQYF
d_call: TRBD2
v_call: TRBV19
cdr3_length: 16
j_call: TRBJ2-5
clone_size: NA

cdr3_nt: TGCGCCAGCAGGGGCCAGAGCTCCTACGAGCAGTACTTC
cdr3_aa: CASRGQSSYEQYF
d_call: NA
v_call: TRBV5-1
cdr3_length: 13
j_call: TRBJ2-7
clone_size: NA

cdr3_nt: TGTGCCAGCTCCCGAGGGGGCCAGGGGGATTACGAGCAGTACTTC
cdr3_aa: CASSRGGQGDYEQYF
d_call: TRBD1
v_call: TRBV5-4
cdr3_length: 15
j_call: TRBJ2-7
clone_size: once

cdr3_nt: TGTGCCAGCAGCTCGACTAGCGGGGGGCAAGTTCGGAATGAGCAGTTCTTC
cdr3_aa: CASSSTSGGQVRNEQFF
d_call: TRBD2
v_call: TRBV7-2
cdr3_length: 17
j_call: TRBJ2-1
clone_size: NA

cdr3_nt: TGTGCCAGCAGCTTAGGTAGACGGGCAAACACTGAAGCTTTCTTT
cdr3_aa: CASSLGRRANTEAFF
d_call: NA
v_call: TRBV7-2
cdr3_length: 15
j_call: TRBJ1-1
clone_size: NA

cdr3_nt: TGCGCCAGCAGCTTGGAGGGGGTCGGCTCTGGAAACACCATATATTTT
cdr3_aa: CASSLEGVGSGNTIYF
d_call: NA
v_call: TRBV5-1
cdr3_length: 16
j_call: TRBJ1-3
clone_size: NA

cdr3_nt: TGCGCCAGCAGCCAAAGCCCGGGAGGGGGGAATCAGCCCCAGCATTTT
cdr3_aa: CASSQSPGGGNQPQHF
d_call: NA
v_call: TRBV4-3
cdr3_length: 16
j_call: TRBJ1-5
clone_size: NA